This TCR beta chain was obtained from a study of cytomegalovirus exposure and HLA in healthy donors (dated by TCRdb to 2016 to 2017). About the full investigation: According to an earlier analysis of a few hundred of the donors, about 179 million T cells yielded some 110 million unique TCR beta sequences and less than 300 Gb of sequence data. An early release that covered fewer than 800 HLA-typed donors contained around 330 gigabases of sequencing data and 75 million to 100 million unique TCR sequences. Of the roughly 410 genotyped donors, 65% to 90% were placed in the genetic ancestry cluster associated with self-reported Caucasian donors. The study aimed to test whether cataloging public T cell receptors could reveal signatures of past pathogen exposure. The T cell repertoires of under 700 subjects were profiled by immunosequencing and related to cytomegalovirus serostatus. In addition to the first cohort of 666 subjects, a separate validation cohort of some 120 different subjects was used. The study combined high-throughput TCR immunosequencing, statistical association of individual TCRs with disease status, and machine learning to predict cytomegalovirus infection status. To study patterns of TCR occurrence, a later analysis re-analyzed previously published TCR beta repertoires from under 750 donors and added high-resolution HLA genotyping. Rather than using new phenotypic data, the later analysis identified candidate immune exposures from TCR beta sequences and from how often those sequences occurred across donors. An earlier analysis of approximately 640 of the donors applied high-throughput TCR beta sequencing to assess whether each TCR beta V gene segment acted as functional or pseudogenic. Donor age, sex, ethnicity and CMV serostatus were compiled together with the repertoire data. A later genetic analysis used genome-wide SNP genotypes for about three fifths of the 666 donors, treating that subset as a discovery cohort. All discovery cohort repertoires had been generated on a single sequencing platform. Class I and class II HLA loci were covered by the typing at four-digit resolution. Typing coverage differed by locus: A, B, C, DRB1 and DQB1 were typed in about 620-630 donors, DQA1 in roughly 510, DPA1 in approximately 610, and DPB1 in approximately 450. A few DR-DQ haplotypes were handled as single units for association and clustering because linkage in the cohort was strong. On average, about 200,000 unique TCR beta nucleotide sequences were sequenced per donor among 350 to 400 genotyped donors of the cohort, with approximately 18% of those sequences being non-productive.

Compared with germline, V lacks 0 bases and J lacks 3 bases; bases without a gene match: 7. There are 17 amino acids in the CDR3, from cysteine to phenylalanine inclusive. The DNA shown is the 51-base CDR3, in frame from base 1. Taken from the germline V gene, the CDR1 and CDR2 loops are SGDLS and YYNGEE. With respect to this clone: Its antigen remains undetermined. Base qualities are not at hand, and no much larger clone is one base apart.

The method was the immunoSEQ multiplex PCR assay. For the multiplex PCR, a mixture combining 60 forward primers for TCR Vbeta segments and 13 reverse primers for TCR Jbeta segments was used. The CDR3 region of rearranged TCR beta genes was amplified from genomic DNA with a multiplex PCR assay. Amplified TCR beta libraries were sequenced as 87-base-pair reads on the Illumina HiSeq System. The original pipeline was this. A later analysis counted tens of millions of unique TCR beta chains across the 666 repertoires, and around 9.9 million of these chains were shared by at least two donors. Raw reads were error-corrected and collapsed into unique sequences by a nearest-neighbor algorithm in which closely related sequences were merged to remove PCR and sequencing errors. CDR3 sequences were aligned to IMGT reference sequences to assign V, D and J gene segments. For a sequence to be retained, a match of at least six nucleotides was required to both a V gene segment and a J gene segment. A rearrangement was called productive if the CDR3 had no stop codons and remained in frame with V and J, and every other rearrangement was called non-productive. Following IMGT convention, CDR3 was defined as the stretch from the second conserved V-encoded cysteine up to the conserved J-encoded phenylalanine. The earlier analysis of a few hundred of the donors excluded any sequence lacking an unambiguous match to a single V gene segment. In an earlier analysis of about 590 of the donors, a V segment was called functional when productive rearrangements were above 56.7%, and segregating when the standard deviation between donors exceeded 5%. A statistical classification framework was built to diagnose cytomegalovirus status from the catalog of TCR beta chain sequences. In a later analysis, V and J genes were assigned by comparing TCR nucleotide sequences against IMGT/GENE-DB human TR gene sequences. The TCRdist pipeline was used in a later analysis to assign CDR3 sequences and most-parsimonious VDJ recombination scenarios. In a later analysis, each TCR beta chain was defined by its CDR3 amino acid sequence together with its V-gene family, and reads lacking a unique V-gene family were excluded. A later analysis removed roughly 590 highly shared, low-generation-probability nucleotide sequences to deal with suspected cross-contamination and a sequencing artifact. In a later analysis, a clonal expansion index was calculated for each public chain from normalized within-repertoire ranks of inferred template counts. A later analysis computed generation probabilities with a VDJ recombination model fitted to out-of-frame rearrangements, and checked the results against IGoR. Hypergeometric tests were used in a later analysis to score TCR-TCR, TCR-HLA and TCR-CMV co-occurrence, with a repertoire-size bias correction applied to the TCR pairs. False discovery rates were estimated in a later analysis by permuting HLA or CMV assignments 20 times. In a later analysis, co-occurring TCRs were grouped with DBSCAN, and TCRdist sequence similarity was added when clustering was performed within HLA-allele-positive subsets. Repertoires with fewer than 30,000 or more than 120,000 public chains were left out of co-occurrence clustering, as were roughly five repertoires with anomalous nucleotide sharing. TCRdb took over this immuneACCESS table, retaining in-frame rearrangements with V and J assigned. Such tables are incomplete; in checked studies, under half of the missing clones stem from an unresolved V gene, and the remainder is unexplained. V, J and clone size are those of that table, while D and trimming were read from the DNA. The sample table records around 170,000 clones; more than 75% of these occur just once. The leading ten clones occupy roughly 0.8% of the sample.

The cohort comprised 710 or so healthy bone marrow donors. At the time of sampling, every cohort member was nominally healthy, though immune exposures that went unrecorded were likely present. The donor tested CMV seronegative, placing the donor among the roughly 400 seronegative members of the cohort. A peripheral blood sample was collected from each donor, and TCR beta sequencing was performed on peripheral blood mononuclear cells. The Qiagen DNeasy Blood Extraction Kit was used to extract genomic DNA from the blood cell samples. Overall study outcomes, separate from this receptor: The classifier was reported to diagnose cytomegalovirus status with high specificity and sensitivity in both the original cohort and the validation cohort. In a later analysis, TCR association rates were found to vary across HLA loci, with the most associated TCRs seen for DRB1 alleles and the fewest for HLA-C alleles. A group of highly shared sequence variants was considered likely to be a technical artifact of the sequencing pipeline. Compared with equally common non-associated chains, HLA-associated TCR beta chains in a later analysis were more clonally expanded and had lower generation probabilities. A later genetic analysis reported fewer N-insertions in productive TCRs among donors in an Asian-associated ancestry cluster than the approximately 670-donor mean. The only immune exposure information available for the cohort was CMV serostatus. Because counts were too low, approximately 15 rarely observed V segments, including chromosome 9 orphons, were excluded from the earlier analysis of 587 of the donors. Across donors, most TCR sequences were observed very rarely, whereas some public TCRs were present in many individuals. A later analysis associated about 17,000 TCR beta sequences with specific HLA alleles at a false discovery rate of 0.05. Strong co-occurrence of HLA alleles, especially DR and DQ, made assigning TCR associations to individual alleles difficult. According to a later analysis, parvovirus B19, influenza, CMV and Epstein-Barr virus appeared linked to several top co-occurrence clusters. Linkage disequilibrium might explain the correlated functional status among segregating V segments, but an unknown experimental factor could not be excluded. Most CMV-associated TCR beta chains appeared to be HLA-restricted in a later analysis, and the HLA associations seemed to be driven largely by CMV exposure. In a later genetic analysis, a missense DCLRE1C variant was associated with V-gene and J-gene trimming of TCR beta chains, and the association was replicated in an independent cohort. A further reported finding was that TCR beta sequences accurately predicted the HLA-A and HLA-B alleles for most subjects in the first cohort. Because the 87-base-pair reads could not distinguish some IMGT-functional V segments, including TRBV6-2 and TRBV6-3, those segments were excluded. Presence/absence analyses assumed roughly uniform sequencing depth across donors, an assumption that may not hold. This cohort had only TCR beta chains sequenced, and the lack of alpha or paired-chain data limited which features could be detected. According to the authors, the approach could potentially be generalized to other disease states and immunological phenotypes. Because some donors lacked HLA typing at each locus, the association tests relied only on the typed subset. A total of 150 or so TCR beta chains were listed by the study as associated with cytomegalovirus. Three of the identified cytomegalovirus-associated TCR beta chains were confirmed in vitro to be specific for cytomegalovirus antigens. An earlier analysis of 587 of the donors showed that most TCR beta V segments appeared in productive rearrangements either about 87% or about 30% of the time, which broadly matched IMGT annotations.

Sequenced sample: PBMCs. The V and J segments used are TRBV9 and TRBJ2-3; 10 bases in the junction line up with TRBD2. The TCR comes from a woman aged 18-29 years in good health and CMV-seronegative. CDR3 protein: CASSVVSSGGWTDTQYF. The sequence in DNA is TGTGCCAGCAGCGTAGTATCTAGCGGGGGTTGGACAGATACGCAGTATTTT.